This T cell receptor (beta chain) was sequenced during a study of technical replicates of blood from a few donors (dated by TCRdb to the late 2010s). CDR1 is given as KGHSH and CDR2 as LQKENI, both from the germline V gene. V is cut by 6 bases and J by 4 bases, and the space between the germline ends is 9 bases. Counted from cysteine to phenylalanine, this CDR3 has 13 amino acids. The retained sequence is limited to the CDR3, 39 bases, with the frame set at the first base. Library generation was performed with the immunoSEQ multiplex PCR assay. TCRdb's version of the immuneACCESS table is confined to in-frame rearrangements and falls short of the full clone set. An unresolved V gene accounts for under half of the shortfall where checked; the remainder is of unknown origin. This sample gives tens of thousands of clones in total; about 81% of them show up just once. The ten most abundant clones make up 3% to 5% of the sample.

In regard to this clone: Its target antigen remains unknown. No clone much larger than this one lies a single base away; base qualities are absent.

The receptor was derived from a human donor in good health. Some clones in this sample may be carry-over from other donors' samples. The sequencing sample was made of PBMCs. The chain joins TRBV18 to TRBJ1-4; the D gene identity is not certain. The CDR3 has the sequence CASSRAINEKLFF. The DNA sequence is given as TGTGCCAGCTCGCGTGCCATTAATGAAAAACTGTTTTTT.